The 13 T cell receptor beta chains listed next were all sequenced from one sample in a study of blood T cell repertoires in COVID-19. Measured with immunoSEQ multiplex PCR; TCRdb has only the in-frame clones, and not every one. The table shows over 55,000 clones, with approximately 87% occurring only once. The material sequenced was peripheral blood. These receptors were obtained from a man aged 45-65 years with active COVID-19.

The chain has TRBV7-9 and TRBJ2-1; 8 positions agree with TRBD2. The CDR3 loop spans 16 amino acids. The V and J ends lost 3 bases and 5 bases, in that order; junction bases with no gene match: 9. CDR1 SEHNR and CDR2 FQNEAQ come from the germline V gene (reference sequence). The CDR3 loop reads CASSFGKRETNNEQFF. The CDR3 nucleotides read TGTGCCAGCAGCTTCGGGAAGCGGGAGACGAACAATGAGCAGTTCTTC.

CDR3 sequence reads: CASSFGGLDFSGANVLTF. In DNA, the CDR3 is TGTGCCAGCAGCTTCGGGGGATTGGACTTCTCTGGGGCCAACGTCCTGACTTTC. The chain combines TRBV7-8 with TRBJ2-6, with D possibly TRBD2 on 6 matching bases. Per the germline V gene, CDR1 is SGHVS and CDR2 is FQNEAQ. This CDR3 has 18 residues. Trimming removed 3 bases from V and 0 bases from J, with 15 bases in between.

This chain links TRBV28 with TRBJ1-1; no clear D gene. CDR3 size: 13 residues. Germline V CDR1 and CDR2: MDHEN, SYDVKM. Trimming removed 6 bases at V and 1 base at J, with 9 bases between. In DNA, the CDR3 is TGTGCCAGCAGGCTTGCGAGGAACACTGAAGCTTTCTTT. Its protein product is CASRLARNTEAFF.

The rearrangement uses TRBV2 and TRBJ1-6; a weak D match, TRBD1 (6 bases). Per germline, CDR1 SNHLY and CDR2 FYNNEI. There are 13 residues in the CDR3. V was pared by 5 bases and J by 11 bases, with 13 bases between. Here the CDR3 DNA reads TGTGCCAGCAGTCAAGTACAGGGTCCACCCCTCCACTTT. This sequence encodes CASSQVQGPPLHF.

Written as DNA, the CDR3 is TGTGCCAGCTCACCTACGGACAAGGTCTCCTACGAGCAGTACTTC. Residues: CASSPTDKVSYEQYF. This chain links TRBV18 with TRBJ2-7; possible D gene TRBD1, 5 bases. There are 15 residues in the CDR3. CDR1 is KGHSH and CDR2 is LQKENI in the germline V gene. V gave up 3 bases and J gave up 0 bases, with 12 bases separating them.

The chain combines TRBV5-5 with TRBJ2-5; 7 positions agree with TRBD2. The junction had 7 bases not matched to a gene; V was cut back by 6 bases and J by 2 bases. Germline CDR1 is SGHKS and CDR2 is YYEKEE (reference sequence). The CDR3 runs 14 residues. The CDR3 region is CASTLLGGQETQYF. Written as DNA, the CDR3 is TGTGCCAGCACCCTGCTCGGGGGGCAAGAGACCCAGTACTTC.

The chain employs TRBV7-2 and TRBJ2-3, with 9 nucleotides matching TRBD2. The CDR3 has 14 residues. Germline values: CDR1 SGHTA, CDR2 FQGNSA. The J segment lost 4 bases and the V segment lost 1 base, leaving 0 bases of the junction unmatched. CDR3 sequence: CASSLGGRADTQYF. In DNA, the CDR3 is TGTGCCAGCAGCTTAGGCGGGAGGGCAGATACGCAGTATTTT.

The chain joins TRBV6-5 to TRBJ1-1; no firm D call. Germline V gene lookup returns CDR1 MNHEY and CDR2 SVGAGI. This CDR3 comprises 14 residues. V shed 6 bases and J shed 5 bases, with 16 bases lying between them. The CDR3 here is CASSPTSARTEAFF. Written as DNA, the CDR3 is TGTGCCAGCAGCCCGACCAGCGCGAGGACTGAAGCTTTCTTT.

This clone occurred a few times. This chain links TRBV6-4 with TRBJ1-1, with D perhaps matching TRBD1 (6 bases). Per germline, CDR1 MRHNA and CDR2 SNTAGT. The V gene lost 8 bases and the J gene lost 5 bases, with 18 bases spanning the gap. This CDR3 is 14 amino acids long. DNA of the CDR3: TGTGCCAGCCGAGACACATCGAGGGGGACTGAAGCTTTCTTT. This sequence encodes CASRDTSRGTEAFF.

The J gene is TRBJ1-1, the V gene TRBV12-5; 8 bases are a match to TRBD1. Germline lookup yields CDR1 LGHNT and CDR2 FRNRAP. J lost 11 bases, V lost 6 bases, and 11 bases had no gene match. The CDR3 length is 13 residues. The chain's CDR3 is CASGARTGSSAFF. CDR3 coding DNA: TGTGCTAGTGGCGCCAGGACAGGGAGTAGTGCTTTCTTT.

In DNA form, the CDR3 reads TGTGCCAGTAGTATAAGCGGGAGTGGGAATGAGCAGTTCTTC. Translation: CASSISGSGNEQFF. The chain combines TRBV19 with TRBJ2-1, with 8 positions matching TRBD2. The trim removed 2 bases at V and 7 bases at J, leaving 4 bases unmatched. In germline, CDR1 is LNHDA, CDR2 SQIVND (reference sequence). CDR3 length: 14 amino acids.

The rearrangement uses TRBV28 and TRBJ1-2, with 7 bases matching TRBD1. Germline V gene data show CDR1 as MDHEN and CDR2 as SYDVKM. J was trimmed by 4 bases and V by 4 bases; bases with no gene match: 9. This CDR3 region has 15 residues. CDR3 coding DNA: TGTGCCAGCAGTTACGCAAGGGGACAGATCTATGGCTACACCTTC. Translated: CASSYARGQIYGYTF.

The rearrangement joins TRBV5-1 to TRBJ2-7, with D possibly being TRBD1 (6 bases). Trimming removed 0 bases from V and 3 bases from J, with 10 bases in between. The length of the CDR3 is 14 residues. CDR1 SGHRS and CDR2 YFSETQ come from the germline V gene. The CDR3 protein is CASSLGQEVYEQYF. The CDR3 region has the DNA TGCGCCAGCAGCTTGGGACAGGAGGTCTACGAGCAGTACTTC.